This T cell receptor beta chain was recorded in a study of T cells after yellow fever vaccination. A single record per CDR3 protein comes from TCRdb applying MiXCR to the 5' RACE reads. Of roughly 330,000 distinct CDR3 sequences in the sample, approximately 4% are singletons; the top ten hold roughly a quarter. The CDR3 extends over 12 amino acids. Germline CDR1 MDHEN, CDR2 SYDVKM. This clonotype occurred a few times. What it recognizes is unknown. A junction boundary mismatches the germline segment, possibly from a read error. Study-wide results and limits: A secondary response was less intense yet reached its peak sooner, at day 5 versus 15. Overall, a small share of clonotypes was seen in both CD4 and CD8 compartments.

The chain links TRBV28 to TRBJ1-2, with D hard to call. The material sequenced was PBMCs, taken 5 days after the yellow fever booster vaccination. The receptor comes from a man aged 18 to 35 who received the YFV17D yellow fever vaccine. CDR3 nucleotide sequence: TGTGCCAGCAATTTATTGAACTATGGCTACACCTTC. Translated, it gives CASNLLNYGYTF.